The 4 T cell receptor beta chains listed next were all sequenced from one sample in a study of response to subunit inactivated influenza vaccine (dated by TCRdb to the late 2010s). The method behind the library was RT-PCR. The instrument given in TCRdb is Illumina HiSeq 2500. TCRdb reanalyzed the raw reads on its own, using fastp at Q25 for trimming and MiXCR for clone calling, and kept in-frame beta chains. Identical CDR3 protein sequences are pooled into one entry, listed with their most common genes and DNA. This sample comprises about 500,000 distinct CDR3 sequences, around 7.7% of them detected only once. The ten biggest clones cover around 13% of the sample. The sample consisted of PBMCs from blood, taken 23 to 25 months after vaccination. The receptors originated from a man aged 45 to 70 who received an inactivated influenza vaccine. Donor details come from another sample of the same person, matched by shared clones.

This clonotype was seen at least ten times. At one boundary the junction diverges from the germline segment, which might be a read error. V gene TRBV15 combines with J gene TRBJ1-4; the D gene is possibly TRBD1 (6 bases). Germline CDR1 is LNHNV and CDR2 is YYDKDF (reference sequence). The CDR3 is made up of 12 amino acids. The CDR3 bases are TGTGCCACCAGCGGAGACAGGAGAAAACTGTTTTTT. Residues: CATSGDRRKLFF.

V gene TRBV7-3 combines with J gene TRBJ2-5; D possibly corresponds to TRBD1 (5 bases). The V and J ends lost 5 bases and 0 bases respectively, with 7 bases between them. CDR1 is SGHTA and CDR2 is FQGTGA in the germline V gene. The CDR3 runs to 13 residues. CDR3 region: CASSKDNQETQYF. The CDR3 region has the DNA TGTGCCAGCAGCAAGGACAACCAAGAGACCCAGTACTTC.

The table lists this clonotype with a few counts. This chain uses TRBV6-6 with TRBJ1-2, with D possibly being TRBD1 (6 bases). Germline CDR1 and CDR2: MNHNY and SVGAGI (reference sequence). The V gene lost 6 bases and the J gene lost 3 bases, with 11 bases spanning the gap. The CDR3 spans 13 residues. The DNA of the CDR3 is TGTGCCAGCAGGGGGGACACCCACTATGGCTACACCTTC. It translates to CASRGDTHYGYTF.

This clonotype has at least ten counts. The chain is built from TRBV7-2 and TRBJ2-1; D unresolved. The V end lost 5 bases, the J end lost 7 bases, and 9 bases lay between the germline ends. The CDR3 loop spans 12 amino acids. Germline V lookup: CDR1 SGHTA, CDR2 FQGNSA. CDR3 region: CASSARLNEQFF. The CDR3 DNA follows: TGTGCCAGCAGCGCGCGACTTAATGAGCAGTTCTTC. Full variable domain (missing parts from reference TRBV7-2 and TRBJ2-1): GAGVSQSPSNKVTEKGKDVELRCDPISGHTALYWYRQSLGQGLEFLIYFQGNSAPDKSGLPSDRFSAERTGGSVSTLTIQRTQQEDSAVYLCASSARLNEQFFGPGTRLTVL.